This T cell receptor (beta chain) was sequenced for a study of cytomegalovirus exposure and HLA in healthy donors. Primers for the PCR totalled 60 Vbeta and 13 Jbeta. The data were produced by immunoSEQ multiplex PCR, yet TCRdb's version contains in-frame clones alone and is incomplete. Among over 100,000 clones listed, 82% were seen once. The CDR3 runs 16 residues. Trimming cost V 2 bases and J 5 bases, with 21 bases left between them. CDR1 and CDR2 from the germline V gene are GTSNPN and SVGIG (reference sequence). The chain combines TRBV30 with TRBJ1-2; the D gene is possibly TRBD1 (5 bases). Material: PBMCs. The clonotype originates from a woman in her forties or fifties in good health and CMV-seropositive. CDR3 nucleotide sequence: TGTGCCTGGAGTCCTTCCCGGACGAACCGGGGGTATGGCTACACCTTC. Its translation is CAWSPSRTNRGYGYTF.